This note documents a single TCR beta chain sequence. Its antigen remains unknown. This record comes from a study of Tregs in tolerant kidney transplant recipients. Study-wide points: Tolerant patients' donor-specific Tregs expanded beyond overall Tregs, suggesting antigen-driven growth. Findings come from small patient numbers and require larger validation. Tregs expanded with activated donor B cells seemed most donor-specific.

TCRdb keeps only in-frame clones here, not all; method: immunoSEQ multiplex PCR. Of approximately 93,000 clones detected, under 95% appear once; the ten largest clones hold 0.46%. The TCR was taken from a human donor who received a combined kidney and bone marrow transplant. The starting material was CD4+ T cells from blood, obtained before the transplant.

In DNA, the CDR3 is TGTGCCAGCAGCTTCCGACCTAGCGGGAACTACGAGCAGTACTTC. This sequence encodes CASSFRPSGNYEQYF. The gene calls are TRBV7-2 and TRBJ2-5, with 9 bases lining up with TRBD2. The DNA end is a closer match to TRBJ2-7, so the J assignment may be wrong. Germline CDR1 reads SGHTA; CDR2 reads FQGNSA. The CDR3 loop spans 15 amino acids.